This T cell receptor beta chain was captured in a study of human thymus T cells. Notes on the study in general: Thymic and blood repertoires seemed to favor certain V and J genes.

The CDR3 runs 12 residues. Trimming removed 6 bases at V and 6 bases at J, with 8 bases between. The germline V gene encodes CDR1 MNHEY and CDR2 SVGAGI. Notes on this clone: Its antigen is unidentified.

Among the donors, all were healthy Finnish infants having corrective surgery for congenital heart defects. An approximately 0.5-1 mL peripheral blood aliquot was taken intraoperatively from four of eight donors. Blood DNA came from all available leukocytes, not a fixed cell number. The data were produced by immunoSEQ multiplex PCR, yet TCRdb's version contains in-frame clones alone and is incomplete. The data show about 60,000 clones, around 94% seen once. The TCR was taken from a boy in the first two years of life with a congenital heart defect but otherwise immunologically healthy. Sample: blood. V usage is TRBV6-5 and J usage is TRBJ2-2, with D possibly matching TRBD1 (5 bases). The CDR3 DNA is TGTGCCAGCAGCAGGGTACCCGGGGAGCTGTTTTTT. The encoded protein is CASSRVPGELFF.